This T cell receptor (beta chain) was identified in a study of Ad26.COV2.S vaccination and SARS-CoV-2 variants. J gave up 11 bases and V 6 bases, and 3 bases lay outside the gene matches. The CDR3 extends over 10 amino acids. Per the germline V gene, CDR1 is MDHEN and CDR2 is SYDVKM. Generated by immunoSEQ multiplex PCR, the TCRdb table keeps only in-frame clones and is missing some. In the table there are fewer than 400,000 clones, roughly 90% of which are singletons. Treatment defined: some 20 received Ad26.COV2.S at low or high dose, single or two shots; roughly five received placebo; per-sample allocation not given. After the first vaccine or placebo injection, samples were drawn on day 63.

The chain links TRBV28 to TRBJ1-2; 7 nucleotides match TRBD1. The receptor comes from a person aged 18-60 years who received the Ad26.COV2.S COVID-19 vaccine or a placebo. Sequencing was performed on peripheral blood, taken in a trial of Ad26.COV2.S vaccine versus placebo. CDR3 protein: CASRDRFYTF. The CDR3 bases are TGTGCCAGCAGGGACAGGTTTTACACCTTC.